These 21 T cell receptor beta chains originate from one sample sequenced in a study of blood T cell repertoires in COVID-19 (dated by TCRdb to 2018 to 2020). Library generation was performed with the immunoSEQ multiplex PCR assay. The clones in this table, taken by TCRdb from immuneACCESS, are in-frame only. Not every clone is retained; where verified, under half of the shortfall comes from an unresolved V gene, and the cause of the rest is unknown. The sample table contains 390,000 or so clones; only one count was recorded for roughly 87% of them. The top ten clonotypes cover approximately 5% of the sample. Source material: PBMCs or T cells enriched from blood (not recorded which). The origin of the receptors is a woman aged 50 to 60 who had recovered from COVID-19.

The chain employs TRBV19 and TRBJ2-2; TRBD2 aligns across 7 bases. J was trimmed by 3 bases and V by 4 bases; bases with no gene match: 14. Germline V gene data show CDR1 as LNHDA and CDR2 as SQIVND (reference sequence). The CDR3 is 18 residues long. This CDR3 is CASSTSRELPFYTGELFF. CDR3 DNA: TGTGCCAGTAGTACGTCGCGGGAGCTACCCTTTTACACCGGGGAGCTGTTTTTT.

The chain recombines TRBV5-4 with TRBJ1-2; the D gene is possibly TRBD1 (5 bases). The CDR3 is 14 amino acids. The ends were cut back, 2 bases at V and 8 bases at J, with 16 bases in the middle. The germline V gene encodes CDR1 SGHNT and CDR2 YYREEE (reference sequence). The CDR3 region has the DNA TGTGCCAGCAGCTTTCCCGGGCAGGGTGGGGGCTACACCTTC. Its protein product is CASSFPGQGGGYTF.

The rearrangement links TRBV5-6 to TRBJ2-6; D gene ambiguous. The V end was cut by 0 bases, the J end by 0 bases, with 4 bases between. Germline assignment: CDR1 SGHDT and CDR2 YYEEEE. The CDR3 consists of 15 residues. CDR3 DNA: TGTGCCAGCAGCTTGGCCATCTCTGGGGCCAACGTCCTGACTTTC. Its translation is CASSLAISGANVLTF.

The chain carries TRBV4-1 and TRBJ2-3; 7 bases are a match to TRBD2. J was trimmed by 2 bases and V by 1 base; bases with no gene match: 9. Germline CDR1 is MGHRA and CDR2 is YSYEKL. The CDR3 covers 17 residues. CDR3 sequence reads: CASSQVGLGGTTDTQYF. The CDR3 bases are TGCGCCAGCAGCCAAGTGGGGTTGGGGGGGACCACAGATACGCAGTATTTT.

The chain joins TRBV10-3 to TRBJ1-1; no clear D gene. In germline, CDR1 is ENHRY, CDR2 SYGVKD. Trimming stripped 3 bases from V and 6 bases from J, with 17 bases between. This CDR3 comprises 15 residues. The CDR3 nucleotides read TGTGCCATCAGTGATCCCGGGTCAAAAGAAGCTGAAGCTTTCTTT. This gives the protein CAISDPGSKEAEAFF.

V gene TRBV19 combines with J gene TRBJ2-2; no definite D call. Per the germline V gene, CDR1 is LNHDA and CDR2 is SQIVND (reference sequence). Trimming stripped 0 bases from V and 5 bases from J, with 4 bases between. The CDR3 consists of 13 residues. The DNA of the CDR3 is TGTGCCAGTAGTATAGACCGGACCGGGGAGCTGTTTTTT. It codes for CASSIDRTGELFF.

This clone was seen a handful of times. This chain links TRBV29-1 with TRBJ2-3, with 7 bases fitting TRBD1. The CDR3 runs to 15 residues. Per the germline V gene, CDR1 is SQVTM and CDR2 is ANQGSEA. Unmatched junction bases numbered 13, after V lost 6 bases and J lost 4 bases. CDR3 in amino acids: CSVPKPTGLPDTQYF. In nucleotides, the CDR3 is TGCAGCGTCCCAAAACCGACAGGGCTTCCAGATACGCAGTATTTT.

The V gene is TRBV6-6, the J gene TRBJ1-4; D may be TRBD1 (5 bases). V gave up 2 bases and J gave up 7 bases, with 11 bases separating them. The CDR3 is made up of 14 amino acids. CDR1 and CDR2 from the germline V gene are MNHNY and SVGAGI (reference sequence). CDR3 protein: CASSYPGVSEKLFF. The CDR3 DNA is TGTGCCAGCAGTTACCCGGGGGTCAGTGAAAAACTGTTTTTT.

In regard to this clone: The same CDR3 can be traced to other DNA sequences in this sample. CDR3 sequence: CASSSGTGDGYTF. The CDR3 nucleotides are TGCGCCAGCAGCTCCGGGACAGGGGATGGCTACACCTTC. This chain links TRBV5-1 with TRBJ1-2, with 10 bases aligning to TRBD1. CDR1 is SGHRS and CDR2 is YFSETQ in the germline V gene. V was clipped by 3 bases and J by 6 bases; unmatched bases: 2. There are 13 residues in the CDR3.

This clone appeared a few times. The rearrangement uses TRBV29-1 and TRBJ1-2; maybe TRBD1 (6 bases). Deletions cut 3 bases from V and 3 bases from J, with 11 bases between. The CDR3 runs 13 residues. The germline gives CDR1 SQVTM, CDR2 ANQGSEA. The CDR3 is CSVDVQGDYGYTF. CDR3 bases: TGCAGCGTTGATGTACAGGGAGACTATGGCTACACCTTC.

The CDR3: CASSYSLADYEQYF. The DNA for the CDR3 is TGTGCCAGCAGTTACTCACTAGCGGACTACGAGCAGTACTTC. The chain carries TRBV6-6 and TRBJ2-7; 8 positions agree with TRBD2. With 0 bases clipped from V and 3 bases from J, the junction kept 1 base outside the gene matches. The CDR3 has 14 amino acids. CDR1 is MNHNY, CDR2 SVGAGI, per germline (reference sequence).

V usage is TRBV9 and J usage is TRBJ1-1; 7 bases align to TRBD1. This CDR3 has 12 amino acids. Per the germline V gene, CDR1 is SGDLS and CDR2 is YYNGEE. The trim removed 3 bases at V and 10 bases at J, leaving 6 bases unmatched. The CDR3 DNA reads TGTGCCAGCAGCGCGACTCAGGGGGGAGCTTTCTTT. Its protein is CASSATQGGAFF.

The CDR3 sequence is CASSLNSQPQHF. The CDR3 region has the DNA TGTGCCAGCAGCTTAAACAGCCAGCCCCAGCATTTT. The chain combines TRBV7-2 with TRBJ1-5, with D unclear. V lost 2 bases and J lost 7, with 6 bases in between. Germline CDR1 reads SGHTA; CDR2 reads FQGNSA. The length of the CDR3 is 12 residues.

The table lists this clone with a count of one. The chain is built from TRBV10-3 and TRBJ1-2; 9 positions agree with TRBD1. J was trimmed by 8 bases and V by 6 bases; bases with no gene match: 4. CDR3 length: 12 amino acids. CDR1 is ENHRY and CDR2 is SYGVKD in the germline V gene. CDR3 sequence (DNA): TGTGCCATCAGAAACAGGGGGCCCGGCTACACCTTC. It translates to CAIRNRGPGYTF.

This chain uses TRBV19 with TRBJ1-4; 11 positions match TRBD1. Germline assignment: CDR1 LNHDA and CDR2 SQIVND (reference sequence). The CDR3 covers 16 residues. V lost 3 bases, J lost 7 bases, and 7 bases stayed unmatched. CDR3 sequence (DNA): TGTGCCAGTAGTATGAGGACAGGGGGCACACGTGAAAAACTGTTTTTT. Its protein is CASSMRTGGTREKLFF.

The chain employs TRBV5-4 and TRBJ2-1; TRBD2 matches at 8 bases. There are 16 residues in the CDR3. V lost 0 bases to trimming and J lost 0 bases; unmatched junction nucleotides: 2. Germline V lookup: CDR1 SGHNT, CDR2 YYREEE (reference sequence). CDR3 DNA sequence: TGTGCCAGCAGCTTGGACGGGAGGGGCTCCTACAATGAGCAGTTCTTC. Encoded protein: CASSLDGRGSYNEQFF.

This chain connects TRBV7-6 to TRBJ2-7; TRBD2 is a possible D gene (6 bases). Germline-derived CDR1 and CDR2 are SGHVS and FNYEAQ. The CDR3 loop spans 14 amino acids. Deletions cut 1 base from V and 5 bases from J, with 12 bases between. CDR3 bases: TGTGCCAGCAGCTTAGTTGCGGGGCCGGACGAGCAGTACTTC. This codes for CASSLVAGPDEQYF. Full variable domain (outside the CDR3, taken from reference TRBV7-6 and TRBJ2-7): GAGVSQSPRYKVTKRGQDVALRCDPISGHVSLYWYRQALGQGPEFLTYFNYEAQQDKSGLPNDRFSAERPEGSISTLTIQRTEQRDSAMYRCASSLVAGPDEQYFGPGTRLTVT.

The V and J genes are TRBV7-9 and TRBJ1-2; TRBD1 matches at 9 bases. This CDR3 comprises 16 residues. The ends lost 5 bases at V and 0 bases at J; junction bases unmatched: 7. Germline CDR1 and CDR2: SEHNR and FQNEAQ (reference sequence). CDR3 residues: CASSLNRDRANYGYTF. CDR3 in DNA: TGTGCCAGCAGCCTTAACCGGGACAGGGCTAACTATGGCTACACCTTC.

The chain has TRBV10-3 and TRBJ2-2, with TRBD2 matching 11 bases. With 6 bases clipped from V and 7 bases from J, the junction kept 7 bases outside the gene matches. The CDR3 loop spans 15 amino acids. Germline assignment: CDR1 ENHRY and CDR2 SYGVKD. The CDR3 protein is CAISVAGGHNGELFF. The CDR3 DNA reads as TGTGCCATCAGCGTAGCGGGAGGGCATAACGGGGAGCTGTTTTTT.

The V gene is TRBV7-2, the J gene TRBJ1-2, with D tentatively TRBD1 (5 bases). The CDR3 sequence is 15 residues long. CDR1 is SGHTA and CDR2 is FQGNSA in the germline V gene. With 2 bases removed from V and 3 bases from J, the gap between germline ends came to 13 bases. The CDR3 DNA follows: TGTGCCAGCAGCTTAATCTTGGGAGGGGACTATGGCTACACCTTC. This gives the protein CASSLILGGDYGYTF.

This CDR3 reads CASHNWGGRRKDTQYF. The CDR3 DNA sequence: TGCGCCAGCCATAACTGGGGGGGGAGGAGGAAAGATACGCAGTATTTT. V usage is TRBV10-2 and J usage is TRBJ2-3; 7 nucleotides line up with TRBD2. This CDR3 contains 16 residues. Germline loops: CDR1 WSHSY, CDR2 SAAADI. Losses at the gene ends were 8 bases for V and 5 bases for J; bases not matched to a gene: 16.